Listed below are T cell receptor beta chains from one sample, sequenced in a study of T cells after yellow fever vaccination. One entry per CDR3 protein results from TCRdb running MiXCR on the 5' RACE reads. The sample has 450,000 to 550,000 distinct CDR3 sequences, around a fifth seen once. The input for sequencing was PBMCs, taken less than 25 days after the first yellow fever vaccination. The receptors originated from a man between 18 and 29 years old who received the YFV17D yellow fever vaccine. The conserved cysteine and the conserved F or W are not part of the CDR3 here. The listing skips clone size in some rows; elsewhere it reads once, few, many or a size class.

clone_size,v_call,j_call,cdr3_aa
many,TRBV20-1,TRBJ1-4,SAREGAFEKLF
few,TRBV5-1,TRBJ2-3,ASRWTVFTDTQY
once,TRBV11-1,TRBJ2-3,ASSLGTGVSGTDTQY
.,TRBV20-1,TRBJ1-5,SARDVDRYNQPQH
.,TRBV15,TRBJ1-5,ATSRDLETGGFPQH
few,TRBV28,TRBJ1-1,ASIRGGTEAF
few,TRBV20-1,TRBJ2-1,SAGPTSGGYNEQF
.,TRBV3-1,TRBJ2-7,ASSQMPSGDYEQY
.,TRBV5-5,TRBJ1-4,ASSLEGGKGEKLF
few,TRBV9,TRBJ2-1,ASSKGLAGAAYNEQF
.,TRBV7-6,TRBJ2-1,ASSLRGTLYNEQF
many,TRBV6-1,TRBJ1-2,ASSETGATNYGYT
.,TRBV7-3,TRBJ2-5,ASRGGWKTQY
.,TRBV18,TRBJ2-4,ASGTGNAKNIQY
.,TRBV4-1,TRBJ2-1,ASSPGPLRVNEQF
few,TRBV5-6,TRBJ2-3,ASSLGWIADTQY
few,TRBV28,TRBJ1-1,ASGTEIEAF
few,TRBV24-1,TRBJ2-2,ATSDHTGDTGELF
many,TRBV19,TRBJ1-4,ASSPRDSYEKLF
.,TRBV12-3/TRBV12-4,TRBJ1-5,ASSSDGVRPQH
few,TRBV6-1,TRBJ1-3,ASSKDGSLSGNTIY
many,TRBV7-9,TRBJ1-1,ASSFWAESEAF
.,TRBV6-5,TRBJ1-6,ASSYLGGSGNSPLH
few,TRBV12-3/TRBV12-4,TRBJ2-7,ASSPPSRSYEQY
few,TRBV4-2,TRBJ2-3,ASSQLTGGTDTQY
.,TRBV5-1,TRBJ2-1,ASSPPGASTEQF
.,TRBV4-1,TRBJ1-1,ASTLVAAGLSEAF